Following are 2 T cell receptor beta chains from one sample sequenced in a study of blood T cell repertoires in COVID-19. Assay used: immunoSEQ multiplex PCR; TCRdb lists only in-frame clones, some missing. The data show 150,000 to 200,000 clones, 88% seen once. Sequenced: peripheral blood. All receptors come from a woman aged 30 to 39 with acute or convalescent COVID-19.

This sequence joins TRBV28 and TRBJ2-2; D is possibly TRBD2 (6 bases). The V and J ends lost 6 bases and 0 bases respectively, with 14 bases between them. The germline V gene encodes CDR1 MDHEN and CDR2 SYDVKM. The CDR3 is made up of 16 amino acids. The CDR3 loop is CASSSLGSANTGELFF. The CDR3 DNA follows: TGTGCCAGCAGCTCCCTCGGGAGCGCGAACACCGGGGAGCTGTTTTTT.

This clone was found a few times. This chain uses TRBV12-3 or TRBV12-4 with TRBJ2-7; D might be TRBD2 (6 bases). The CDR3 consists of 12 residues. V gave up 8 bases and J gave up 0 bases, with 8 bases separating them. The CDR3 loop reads CASGTFSYEQYF. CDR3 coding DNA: TGTGCCAGCGGGACTTTCTCCTACGAGCAGTACTTC.